The 26 T cell receptor beta chains given below trace back to one sample, sequenced in a study of T cell responses to AZD1222 COVID-19 vaccine. Profiled with immunoSEQ multiplex PCR; TCRdb holds only in-frame clones, not every one. The sample shows 200,000 or so clones, roughly 93% of them seen only once. The sequenced sample was peripheral blood, obtained on day 0 of AZD1222 vaccination. The receptors shown here come from an adult in good health.

The chain recombines TRBV20-1 with TRBJ2-7; 13 nucleotides match TRBD2. The germline V gene has CDR1 DFQATT and CDR2 SNEGSKA (reference sequence). V shed 3 bases and J 3 bases; nucleotides not matched to a gene: 5. The CDR3 extends over 15 amino acids. The CDR3 loop is CSASLRLAGGYEQYF. CDR3 nucleotide sequence: TGCAGTGCTAGTTTACGACTAGCGGGGGGCTACGAGCAGTACTTC.

In nucleotides, the CDR3 is TGTGCCAGTAGGGGCCTTGGGCAATCTAACTATGGCTACACCTTC. Amino acids: CASRGLGQSNYGYTF. The chain recombines TRBV19 with TRBJ1-2, with D unclear. This CDR3 region has 15 residues. V was pared by 6 bases and J by 0 bases, with 14 bases between. In germline, CDR1 is LNHDA, CDR2 SQIVND (reference sequence).

This clone was observed a single time. The V call is TRBV9, the J call TRBJ1-1; D unresolved. CDR1 SGDLS and CDR2 YYNGEE come from the germline V gene. Trimming cost V 0 bases and J 4 bases, with 7 bases left between them. CDR3 length equals 13 residues. The CDR3 DNA reads TGTGCCAGCAGCGTAGAGCCCTCCACTGAAGCTTTCTTT. Translating it yields CASSVEPSTEAFF.

The gene calls are TRBV10-3 and TRBJ2-1; D gene unclear. Germline V gene data show CDR1 as ENHRY and CDR2 as SYGVKD. The CDR3 sequence is 15 residues long. Trimming pared 0 bases from V and 4 bases from J, leaving 10 bases between. Here the CDR3 reads CAISESGGQYNEQFF. CDR3 nucleotide sequence: TGTGCCATCAGTGAGTCGGGTGGTCAGTACAATGAGCAGTTCTTC.

The J gene is TRBJ1-1, the V gene TRBV30, with D maybe TRBD1 (5 bases). This CDR3 has 12 residues. Trimming pared 4 bases from V and 4 bases from J, leaving 10 bases between. The germline V gene has CDR1 GTSNPN and CDR2 SVGIG (reference sequence). CDR3 region: CAWKLGGTEAFF. CDR3 in DNA: TGTGCCTGGAAGTTGGGGGGCACTGAAGCTTTCTTT.

CDR3 coding DNA: TGTGCCAGCACCGTAGCGGGTTCAGATTGGTATTTT. It is translated as CASTVAGSDWYF. This sequence joins TRBV28 and TRBJ2-3, with 7 nucleotides matching TRBD2. CDR1 and CDR2 (germline): MDHEN, SYDVKM. The ends lost 7 bases at V and 14 bases at J; junction bases unmatched: 12. The CDR3 loop spans 12 amino acids.

V usage is TRBV5-6 and J usage is TRBJ1-2, with a possible D match to TRBD1 (5 bases). Germline lookup yields CDR1 SGHDT and CDR2 YYEEEE. Between the trimmed V and J ends, which lost 6 bases and 9 bases, there was a span of 24 bases. The length of the CDR3 is 15 residues. The CDR3 loop reads CASTIPLGQDTSYTF. CDR3 DNA: TGTGCCAGCACCATTCCCCTAGGTCAGGACACTAGCTACACCTTC. Variable domain in full (rest from reference TRBV5-6 and TRBJ1-2): DAGVTQSPTHLIKTRGQQVTLRCSPKSGHDTVSWYQQALGQGPQFIFQYYEEEERQRGNFPDRFSGHQFPNYSSELNVNALLLGDSALYLCASTIPLGQDTSYTFGSGTRLTVV.

V gene TRBV28 combines with J gene TRBJ1-4; TRBD1 aligns across 9 bases. V dropped 5 bases and J dropped 7; count of bases not matched to a gene: 8. Germline values: CDR1 MDHEN, CDR2 SYDVKM. The CDR3 has 15 residues. The chain's CDR3 is CASSARQGGTEKLFF. The DNA for the CDR3 is TGTGCCAGCAGTGCCAGACAGGGGGGGACTGAAAAACTGTTTTTT.

The rearrangement uses TRBV27 and TRBJ1-1; 7 bases agree with TRBD1. Germline V gene data show CDR1 as MNHEY and CDR2 as SMNVEV (reference sequence). The V gene end was trimmed by 6 bases and the J gene end by 4 bases; junction bases not matched to a gene: 11. This CDR3 is built from 15 residues. The CDR3 nucleotides are TGTGCCAGCAGCCGTTTCCCCTCAGGGGGCACTGAAGCTTTCTTT. Its translation: CASSRFPSGGTEAFF.

The chain employs TRBV5-1 and TRBJ1-1; D may be TRBD1 (5 bases). Between the trimmed V and J ends, which lost 0 bases and 1 base, there was a span of 13 bases. The CDR3 runs 16 residues. From germline, CDR1 is SGHRS and CDR2 YFSETQ. As DNA, the CDR3 is TGCGCCAGCAGCTTGGGGTACAGGAAGCAGAACACTGAAGCTTTCTTT. It yields the protein CASSLGYRKQNTEAFF.

The sample holds a few counts of this clone. The J gene is TRBJ2-2, the V gene TRBV11-3; D not resolved. The CDR3 is 13 amino acids. Germline-derived CDR1 and CDR2 are SGHNT and YENEEA. The germline V and J ends were trimmed by 5 bases and 0 bases, with 4 bases remaining between them. CDR3 sequence: CASSGTNTGELFF. CDR3 sequence (DNA): TGTGCCAGCAGCGGGACGAACACCGGGGAGCTGTTTTTT.

The genes are TRBV6-5 and TRBJ2-7; D not resolved. The CDR3 is 16 residues long. V gave up 0 bases and J gave up 4 bases, with 16 bases separating them. Germline V gene data show CDR1 as MNHEY and CDR2 as SVGAGI. CDR3 coding DNA: TGTGCCAGCAGTTACTCGAATCGGCTCCTCGGTTACGAGCAGTACTTC. The encoded protein is CASSYSNRLLGYEQYF.

This clone was found a few times. The genes are TRBV10-1 and TRBJ2-5; no clear D gene. The V end lost 1 base, the J end lost 2 bases, and 8 bases lay between the germline ends. In germline, CDR1 is WNHNN, CDR2 SYGVQD (reference sequence). CDR3 length: 14 amino acids. The CDR3 loop reads CASSEFRQQETQYF. The CDR3 DNA is TGCGCCAGCAGTGAGTTTCGCCAGCAAGAGACCCAGTACTTC.

J is TRBJ2-7 and V is TRBV6-5, with 13 bases lining up with TRBD2. CDR3 size: 14 residues. Trimming took 6 bases from V and 5 from J; bases not matched to a gene: 4. CDR1 MNHEY and CDR2 SVGAGI come from the germline V gene. CDR3 coding DNA: TGTGCCAGCAGACTAGCGGGAGGGCCAAACGAGCAGTACTTC. Translating gives CASRLAGGPNEQYF.

V usage is TRBV5-1 and J usage is TRBJ2-1; D remains ambiguous. The CDR3 totals 13 residues. Germline values: CDR1 SGHRS, CDR2 YFSETQ. V dropped 0 bases and J dropped 11 bases, with 12 bases sitting between them. The CDR3 nucleotides are TGCGCCAGCAGCTTGGAGGTTTCTCCACAGCAGTTCTTC. Encoded protein: CASSLEVSPQQFF.

The V gene is TRBV10-1, the J gene TRBJ2-5; D remains unclear. Germline CDR1 reads WNHNN; CDR2 reads SYGVQD (reference sequence). V gave up 7 bases and J gave up 3 bases, with 3 bases separating them. The CDR3 runs 10 residues. CDR3 sequence reads: CASTEETQYF. The CDR3 DNA is TGCGCCAGCACTGAAGAGACCCAGTACTTC.

V gene TRBV9 combines with J gene TRBJ2-1; 7 bases fit TRBD2. This CDR3 region has 15 residues. J lost 12 bases, V lost 0 bases, and 12 bases had no gene match. CDR1 SGDLS and CDR2 YYNGEE come from the germline V gene. Here the CDR3 DNA reads TGTGCCAGCAGCGTAGGTGCCTCGCGGGAGACTGTGCAGTTCTTC. It is translated as CASSVGASRETVQFF.

The chain joins TRBV3-1 (or the pseudogene TRBV3-2) to TRBJ2-4; the D is unclear. Germline assignment: CDR1 LGHDT and CDR2 YNNKEL (reference sequence). V lost 1 base and J 4 bases, leaving 17 bases between the germline ends. The CDR3 loop spans 17 amino acids. This CDR3 reads CASSQGRLTRTKNIQYF. The CDR3 bases are TGTGCCAGCAGCCAAGGGAGACTCACGAGAACAAAAAACATTCAGTACTTC.

V is TRBV7-2 and J is TRBJ1-1; D remains unclear. The V end lost 2 bases, the J end lost 4 bases, and 8 bases lay between the germline ends. This CDR3 region has 13 residues. CDR1 and CDR2 from the germline V gene are SGHTA and FQGNSA. CDR3 sequence reads: CASSLFRGTEAFF. DNA of the CDR3: TGTGCCAGCAGCTTATTTCGTGGCACTGAAGCTTTCTTT.

V usage is TRBV28 and J usage is TRBJ2-7; a possible D gene is TRBD2 (5 bases). This CDR3 is 13 amino acids long. Trimming pared 6 bases from V and 7 bases from J, leaving 16 bases between. Per germline, CDR1 MDHEN and CDR2 SYDVKM. The CDR3 sequence is CASSTAAPGEQYF. DNA of the CDR3: TGTGCCAGCAGCACGGCCGCCCCGGGGGAGCAGTACTTC.

The chain is built from TRBV19 and TRBJ2-7; maybe TRBD1 (6 bases). Germline V lookup: CDR1 LNHDA, CDR2 SQIVND (reference sequence). The CDR3 consists of 15 residues. Trimming removed 4 bases from V and 4 bases from J, with 17 bases in between. The CDR3 bases are TGTGCCAGTAGTAGCCGAACAGGGAATTCGTACGAGCAGTACTTC. It encodes CASSSRTGNSYEQYF.

The CDR3 region is CASSPGGYNEQFF. CDR3 DNA sequence: TGTGCCAGCTCTCCCGGGGGGTACAATGAGCAGTTCTTC. The V and J genes are TRBV6-6 and TRBJ2-1; 7 bases fit TRBD2. This CDR3 comprises 13 residues. Germline loops: CDR1 MNHNY, CDR2 SVGAGI (reference sequence). Trimming removed 8 bases from V and 4 bases from J; junction bases left unmatched: 5.

The V call is TRBV7-2, the J call TRBJ2-1; D possibly corresponds to TRBD2 (6 bases). Looked up from germline, CDR1 is SGHTA and CDR2 is FQGNSA. V lost 5 bases and J 6 bases, leaving 11 bases between the germline ends. The CDR3 has 13 amino acids. CDR3 coding DNA: TGTGCCAGCAGCCGCGGGACCAGCAATGAGCAGTTCTTC. Translation gives CASSRGTSNEQFF.

A single count supports this clone. This chain connects TRBV19 to TRBJ2-3, with TRBD1 matching over 7 bases. Unmatched junction bases numbered 10, after V lost 7 bases and J lost 0 bases. The CDR3 is 16 amino acids. CDR1 is LNHDA, CDR2 SQIVND, per germline (reference sequence). The CDR3 loop is CASNLGQVPSTDTQYF. The CDR3, as DNA: TGTGCCAGTAACCTCGGACAGGTACCTAGCACAGATACGCAGTATTTT.

This sequence joins TRBV5-4 and TRBJ2-2, with 14 nucleotides matching TRBD2. V lost 4 bases to trimming and J lost 4 bases; unmatched junction nucleotides: 3. The CDR3 totals 16 residues. From germline, CDR1 is SGHNT and CDR2 YYREEE (reference sequence). The CDR3 region has the DNA TGTGCCAGCAGCGTGACTAGCGGGAGGGGCACCGGGGAGCTGTTTTTT. Its translation: CASSVTSGRGTGELFF.

The rearrangement uses TRBV29-1 and TRBJ2-1; the match to TRBD2 covers 14 bases. The CDR3 totals 15 residues. From germline, CDR1 is SQVTM and CDR2 ANQGSEA. The ends lost 3 bases at V and 4 bases at J; junction bases unmatched: 2. The CDR3 nucleotides are TGCAGCGTTGAGGGACTAGCGGGAGTATACAATGAGCAGTTCTTC. This gives the protein CSVEGLAGVYNEQFF.